What follows are 14 T cell receptor beta chains derived from one specimen sequenced in a study of cytomegalovirus exposure and HLA in healthy donors. Researchers ran the PCR with 60 Vbeta and 13 Jbeta primers. Repertoires were generated with immunoSEQ multiplex PCR, while TCRdb's copy carries only in-frame clones and drops some. This table has over 150,000 clones, 60% to 80% appearing once. The specimen was PBMCs. All receptors come from a man in his fifties or sixties in good health and CMV-seronegative.

The rearrangement uses TRBV6-1 and TRBJ2-5, with D possibly being TRBD1 (6 bases). The CDR3 consists of 15 residues. Germline V gene sequence: CDR1 MNHNS, CDR2 SASEGT. V gave up 4 bases and J gave up 7 bases, with 19 bases separating them. For the CDR3, the DNA is TGTGCCAGCAGTGTTTGGCCAGGGGCATCGGGGACCCAGTACTTC. Its protein is CASSVWPGASGTQYF.

The chain recombines TRBV13 with TRBJ1-2; D unresolved. The CDR3 spans 12 residues. Trimming shortened V by 3 bases and J by 4 bases, and 6 bases separated the two germline ends. Germline lookup yields CDR1 PRHDT and CDR2 FYEKMQ (reference sequence). CDR3 residues: CASSLSPYGYTF. In DNA, the CDR3 is TGTGCCAGCAGCTTGAGTCCCTATGGCTACACCTTC.

This chain joins TRBV19 and TRBJ2-1; no clear D. CDR3 length equals 14 residues. The germline gives CDR1 LNHDA, CDR2 SQIVND (reference sequence). V was shortened by 6 bases and J by 2 bases, with 11 bases between the two germline ends. CDR3 sequence reads: CASSPSSPYNEQFF. As DNA, the CDR3 is TGTGCCAGTAGCCCATCATCCCCCTACAATGAGCAGTTCTTC.

The V call is TRBV28, the J call TRBJ2-7; 9 nucleotides match TRBD1. CDR1 MDHEN and CDR2 SYDVKM come from the germline V gene. The V gene end was trimmed by 6 bases and the J gene end by 3 bases; junction bases not matched to a gene: 6. CDR3 size: 14 residues. The CDR3 DNA follows: TGTGCCAGCAGCCGGGACAGGGTTAGCTACGAGCAGTACTTC. Encoded protein: CASSRDRVSYEQYF.

This clone has only one observation. This chain links TRBV13 with TRBJ2-3; tentatively, D is TRBD2 (6 bases). V gave up 5 bases and J gave up 2 bases, with 11 bases separating them. The CDR3 consists of 14 residues. The germline V gene has CDR1 PRHDT and CDR2 FYEKMQ (reference sequence). The CDR3 nucleotides are TGTGCCAGCAGCCCGGGACTTCTCACAGATACGCAGTATTTT. This sequence encodes CASSPGLLTDTQYF.

The V call is TRBV9, the J call TRBJ2-1, with a weak D call TRBD1 (6 bases). There are 14 residues in the CDR3. V shed 2 bases and J shed 10 bases, with 16 bases lying between them. Germline V gives CDR1 SGDLS, CDR2 YYNGEE. CDR3 coding DNA: TGTGCCAGCAGCGTCTGGGGGCCGAGGGGAGAGCAGTTCTTC. This sequence encodes CASSVWGPRGEQFF.

V and J are TRBV27 and TRBJ1-1; D call uncertain. CDR3 length: 17 amino acids. In germline, CDR1 is MNHEY, CDR2 SMNVEV (reference sequence). V shed 5 bases and J shed 0 bases, with 19 bases lying between them. CDR3 DNA: TGTGCCAGCAGTCCCCAATATTTCCGCGCGTTGAACACTGAAGCTTTCTTT. Translating gives CASSPQYFRALNTEAFF.

V and J are TRBV14 and TRBJ1-4; D is undetermined. This CDR3 has 10 amino acids. Trimming removed 4 bases at V and 8 bases at J, with 2 bases between. The germline V gene encodes CDR1 SGHDN and CDR2 FVKESK. The CDR3 loop is CASSLEKLFF. In DNA form, the CDR3 reads TGTGCCAGCAGCCTAGAAAAACTGTTTTTT.

V usage is TRBV7-6 and J usage is TRBJ1-4; TRBD1 aligns across 8 bases. Germline CDR1 SGHVS, CDR2 FNYEAQ. V lost 5 bases, J lost 4 bases, and 6 bases stayed unmatched. The CDR3 is 15 residues long. CDR3 bases: TGTGCCAGCAGCCCATCACAGGGGGTTAATGAAAAACTGTTTTTT. Translation gives CASSPSQGVNEKLFF.

J is TRBJ2-5 and V is TRBV5-4, with D maybe TRBD1 (6 bases). The length of the CDR3 is 14 residues. The V gene lost 4 bases and the J gene lost 2 bases, with 12 bases spanning the gap. CDR1 and CDR2 from the germline V gene are SGHNT and YYREEE (reference sequence). The CDR3 spells CASSQNQGQETQYF. DNA of the CDR3: TGTGCCAGCAGCCAGAACCAGGGGCAAGAGACCCAGTACTTC.

The rearrangement links TRBV27 to TRBJ1-2; no reliable D call. There are 15 residues in the CDR3. The V gene's germline CDR1 is MNHEY and CDR2 SMNVEV (reference sequence). The germline V and J ends were trimmed by 3 bases and 2 bases, with 13 bases remaining between them. The CDR3 loop reads CASSFNGQINYGYTF. As DNA, the CDR3 is TGTGCCAGCAGTTTTAATGGGCAGATCAACTATGGCTACACCTTC.

This chain links TRBV11-2 with TRBJ2-5; a weak D match, TRBD1 (6 bases). The J call is uncertain, as TRBJ2-7 better fits the DNA end. Per germline, CDR1 SGHAT and CDR2 FQNNGV. The CDR3 is 12 amino acids. CDR3: CASSGTTYEQYF. CDR3 sequence (DNA): TGTGCCAGCAGCGGGACAACCTACGAGCAGTACTTC.

The V gene is TRBV27, the J gene TRBJ2-5; the D gene is possibly TRBD1 (6 bases). In germline, CDR1 is MNHEY, CDR2 SMNVEV (reference sequence). The V gene lost 0 bases and the J gene lost 4 bases, with 9 bases spanning the gap. There are 14 residues in the CDR3. The CDR3 protein is CASSLSARGETQYF. The DNA of the CDR3 is TGTGCCAGCAGTTTATCGGCCAGGGGAGAGACCCAGTACTTC.

The chain uses TRBV14 and TRBJ2-5; TRBD1 is a possible D gene (6 bases). Between the trimmed V and J ends, which lost 4 bases and 2 bases, there was a span of 14 bases. The CDR3 has 15 residues. Germline CDR1 SGHDN, CDR2 FVKESK. For the CDR3, the DNA is TGTGCCAGCAGCCTTGCACAGGGCCTTCAAGAGACCCAGTACTTC. This encodes CASSLAQGLQETQYF.